A selection of T cell receptor beta chains follows, all from one sample in a study of T-cell reconstitution after alpha-beta-depleted transplantation in children. MiXCR was run by TCRdb on the PCR reads, yielding one entry per CDR3 protein. The table includes roughly 500,000 distinct CDR3 sequences, around a third detected once. Here the sequenced sample was PBMCs from the stem cell graft donor, taken from the stem cell graft. The receptor source for this set is a human donor who donated a stem cell graft to a child with aplastic anemia. Each CDR3 is given with its conserved first and last residue. Each record gives: V gene, CDR3 length, clone size, CDR3 protein. The size entry is marked missing in some rows and otherwise reads once, few, many or a size class.

>TRBV12-3/TRBV12-4|15|NA
CASTRWQGGNSPLHF
>TRBV7-2|15|NA
CASSFRGGGTDTQYF
>TRBV7-9|13|NA
CASSFKGSYEQYF
>TRBV14|19|NA
CASSQEFGAAGDLTDTQYF
>TRBV6-2/TRBV6-3|17|few
CASSYSLGEFSTGELFF
>TRBV30|13|NA
CAWREGSHQPQHF
>TRBV19|14|few
CASSIEGSKVEQFF
>TRBV27|14|few
CASRHDRGGEKLFF
>TRBV5-1|15|NA
CASKTGTRNTGELFF
>TRBV5-1|14|few
CASSFSSIVGELFF